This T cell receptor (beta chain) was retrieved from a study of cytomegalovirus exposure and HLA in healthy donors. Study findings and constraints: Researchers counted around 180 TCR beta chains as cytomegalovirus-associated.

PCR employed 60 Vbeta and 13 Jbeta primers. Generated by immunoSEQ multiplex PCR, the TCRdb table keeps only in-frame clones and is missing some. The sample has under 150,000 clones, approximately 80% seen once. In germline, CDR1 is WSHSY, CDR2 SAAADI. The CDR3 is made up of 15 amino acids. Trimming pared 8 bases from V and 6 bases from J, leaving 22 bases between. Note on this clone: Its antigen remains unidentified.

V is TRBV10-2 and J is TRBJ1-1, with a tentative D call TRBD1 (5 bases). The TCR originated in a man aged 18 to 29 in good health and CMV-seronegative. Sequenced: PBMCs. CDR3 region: CASSPQGRISAEAFF. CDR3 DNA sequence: TGCGCCAGCTCCCCCCAGGGCAGGATTTCAGCTGAAGCTTTCTTT.